This T cell receptor (beta chain) comes out of a study of shared clonotypes between healthy human individuals. In the study overall: The composition of the donors was a couple of women and a few men aged 18 to 49. A donor's plate count was three for CD4 naive and three for CD4 memory; CD8 naive had two and CD8 memory one.

For this clone: As yet, its antigen is unknown.

Study-level results: A handful of donors held about 5% of naive CD4 clonotypes in common.

V was cut by 2 bases and J by 3 bases, with 11 bases left in between. CDR1 and CDR2 (germline): MNHEY, SVGAGI. This CDR3 contains 14 residues. TCRdb keeps only in-frame clones here, not all; method: immunoSEQ multiplex PCR. The table has fewer than 3 million clones, about 90% seen once. Sequences were obtained from naive CD4+ T cells from PBMCs. The subset was: CD45RA+ positively selected. This TCR came from a man younger than 30 in good health. Some clones in this sample may be carry-over from other donors' samples. V gene TRBV6-5 combines with J gene TRBJ2-7, with a tentative D call TRBD1 (5 bases). CDR3 region: CASSYAGRGYEQYF. Written as DNA, the CDR3 is TGTGCCAGCAGTTACGCAGGAAGGGGCTACGAGCAGTACTTC.